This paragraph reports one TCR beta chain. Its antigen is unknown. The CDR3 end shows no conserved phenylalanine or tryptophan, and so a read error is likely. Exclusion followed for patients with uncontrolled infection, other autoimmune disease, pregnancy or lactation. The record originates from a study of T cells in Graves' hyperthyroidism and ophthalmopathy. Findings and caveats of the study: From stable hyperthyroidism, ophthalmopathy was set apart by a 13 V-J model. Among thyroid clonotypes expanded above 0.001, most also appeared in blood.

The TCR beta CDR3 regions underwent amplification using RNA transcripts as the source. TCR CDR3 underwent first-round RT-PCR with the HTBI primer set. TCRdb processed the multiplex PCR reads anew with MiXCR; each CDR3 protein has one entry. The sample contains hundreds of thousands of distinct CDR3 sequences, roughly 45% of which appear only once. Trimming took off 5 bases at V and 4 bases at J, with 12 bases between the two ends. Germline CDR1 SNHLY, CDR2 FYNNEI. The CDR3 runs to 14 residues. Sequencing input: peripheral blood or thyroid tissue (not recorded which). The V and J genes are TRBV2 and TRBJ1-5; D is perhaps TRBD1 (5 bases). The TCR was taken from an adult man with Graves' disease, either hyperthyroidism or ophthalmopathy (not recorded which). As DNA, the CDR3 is TGTGCCAGCAGTCCCGGGACCAGAAATCAGCCCCAGCATCTT. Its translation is CASSPGTRNQPQHL.